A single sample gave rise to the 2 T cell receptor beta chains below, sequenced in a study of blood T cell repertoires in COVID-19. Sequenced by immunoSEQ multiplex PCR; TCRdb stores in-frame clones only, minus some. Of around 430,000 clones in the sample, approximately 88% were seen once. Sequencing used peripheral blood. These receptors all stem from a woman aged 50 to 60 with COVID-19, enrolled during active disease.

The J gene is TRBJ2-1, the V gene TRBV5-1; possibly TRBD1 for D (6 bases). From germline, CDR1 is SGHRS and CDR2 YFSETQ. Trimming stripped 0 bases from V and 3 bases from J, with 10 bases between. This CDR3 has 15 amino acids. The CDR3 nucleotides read TGCGCCAGCAGCTTGGGGACAGACTACTACAATGAGCAGTTCTTC. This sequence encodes CASSLGTDYYNEQFF.

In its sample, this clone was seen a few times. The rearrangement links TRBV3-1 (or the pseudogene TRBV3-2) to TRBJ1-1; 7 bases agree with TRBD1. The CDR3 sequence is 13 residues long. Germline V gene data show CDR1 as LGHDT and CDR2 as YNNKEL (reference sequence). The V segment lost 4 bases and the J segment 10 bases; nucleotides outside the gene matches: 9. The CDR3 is CASSPQRDRPAFF. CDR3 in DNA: TGTGCCAGCAGCCCCCAACGGGACAGACCAGCTTTCTTT.